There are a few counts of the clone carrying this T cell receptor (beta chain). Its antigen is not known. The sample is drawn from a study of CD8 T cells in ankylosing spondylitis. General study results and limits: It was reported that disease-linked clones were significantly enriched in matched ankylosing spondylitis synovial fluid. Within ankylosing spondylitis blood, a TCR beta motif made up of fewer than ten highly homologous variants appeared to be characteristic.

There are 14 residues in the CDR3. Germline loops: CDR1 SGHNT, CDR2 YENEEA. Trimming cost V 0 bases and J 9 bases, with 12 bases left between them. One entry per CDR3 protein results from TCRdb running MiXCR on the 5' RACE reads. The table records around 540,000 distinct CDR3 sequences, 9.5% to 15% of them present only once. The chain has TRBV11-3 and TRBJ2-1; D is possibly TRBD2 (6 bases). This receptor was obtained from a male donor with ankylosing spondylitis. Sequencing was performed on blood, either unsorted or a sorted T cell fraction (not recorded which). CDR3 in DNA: TGTGCCAGCAGCTTAGAGGGGAGGCCGCCTGAGCAGTTCTTC. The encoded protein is CASSLEGRPPEQFF.